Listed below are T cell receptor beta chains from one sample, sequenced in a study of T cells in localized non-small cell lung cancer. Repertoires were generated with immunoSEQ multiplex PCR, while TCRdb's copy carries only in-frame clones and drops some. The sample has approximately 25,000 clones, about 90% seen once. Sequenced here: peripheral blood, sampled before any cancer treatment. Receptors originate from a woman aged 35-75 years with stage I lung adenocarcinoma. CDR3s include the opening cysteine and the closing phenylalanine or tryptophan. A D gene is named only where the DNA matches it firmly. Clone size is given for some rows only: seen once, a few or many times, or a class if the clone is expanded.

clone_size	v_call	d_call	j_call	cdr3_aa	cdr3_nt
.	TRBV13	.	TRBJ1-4	CASSPAQGINEKLFF	TGTGCCAGCAGCCCCGCACAGGGTATTAATGAAAAACTGTTTTTT
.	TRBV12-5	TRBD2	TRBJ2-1	CASGGGLAAYNEQFF	TGTGCTAGTGGTGGGGGACTAGCGGCTTACAATGAGCAGTTCTTC
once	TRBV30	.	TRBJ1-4	CAWSNGGLANEKLFF	TGTGCCTGGAGTAACGGGGGGCTGGCTAATGAAAAACTGTTTTTT
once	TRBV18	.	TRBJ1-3	CASSPPGTSGNTIYF	TGTGCCAGCTCACCACCGGGAACCTCTGGAAACACCATATATTTT
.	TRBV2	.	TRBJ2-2	CASKVAHNTGELFF	TGTGCCAGCAAGGTCGCCCACAACACCGGGGAGCTGTTTTTT
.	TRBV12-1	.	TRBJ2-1	CASSPLAGGPYNEQFF	TGTGCCAGCAGCCCGCTAGCGGGGGGACCCTACAATGAGCAGTTCTTC
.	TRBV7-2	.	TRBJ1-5	CASSKTGTLYSNQPQHF	TGTGCCAGCAGCAAAACCGGGACTCTTTATAGCAATCAGCCCCAGCATTTT
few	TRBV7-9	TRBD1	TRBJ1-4	CASSLTGQGAANEKLFF	TGTGCCAGCAGCTTGACTGGACAGGGTGCGGCTAATGAAAAACTGTTTTTT
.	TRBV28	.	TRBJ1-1	CASSPLGRDNTEAFF	TGTGCCAGCAGCCCGCTTGGGCGGGATAACACTGAAGCTTTCTTT
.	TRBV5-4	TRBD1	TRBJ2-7	CASSMTGAPYEQYF	TGTGCCAGCAGCATGACAGGGGCACCCTACGAGCAGTACTTC
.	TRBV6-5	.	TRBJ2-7	CASSYSGGRRYEQYF	TGTGCCAGCAGTTACTCGGGGGGTCGCCGCTACGAGCAGTACTTC
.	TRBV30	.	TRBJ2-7	CAWSVIPITYEQYF	TGTGCCTGGAGTGTAATTCCAATCACCTACGAGCAGTACTTC
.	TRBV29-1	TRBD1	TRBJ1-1	CSVPDRGVNTEAFF	TGCAGCGTTCCCGACAGGGGGGTGAACACTGAAGCTTTCTTT
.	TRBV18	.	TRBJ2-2	CASSPPYYNSGGELFF	TGTGCCAGCTCACCACCGTATTACAATTCCGGCGGGGAGCTGTTTTTT
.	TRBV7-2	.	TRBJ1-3	CASSFSSGSSGNTIYF	TGTGCCAGCAGCTTCTCCTCAGGGAGCTCTGGAAACACCATATATTTT
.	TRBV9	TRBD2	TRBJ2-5	CASSAGLAGVQGTQYF	TGTGCCAGCAGCGCCGGACTAGCGGGGGTTCAAGGGACCCAGTACTTC
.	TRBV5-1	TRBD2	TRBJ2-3	CASTLAGGRTDTQYF	TGCGCCAGCACCCTAGCGGGGGGCCGCACAGATACGCAGTATTTT
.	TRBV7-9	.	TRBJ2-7	CASSRATRTASYEQYF	TGTGCCAGCAGCAGGGCTACTCGGACAGCCTCCTACGAGCAGTACTTC
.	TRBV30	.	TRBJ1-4	CAWRGNNEKLFF	TGTGCCTGGAGAGGGAATAATGAAAAACTGTTTTTT
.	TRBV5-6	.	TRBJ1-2	CASSLDGTEAPYGYTF	TGTGCCAGCAGCTTGGATGGGACGGAAGCCCCCTATGGCTACACCTTC
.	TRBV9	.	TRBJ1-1	CASSPEGRRTEAFF	TGTGCCAGCAGCCCTGAAGGGCGCCGGACTGAAGCTTTCTTT
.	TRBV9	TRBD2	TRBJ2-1	CASSVTSGPYNEQFF	TGTGCCAGCAGCGTTACTAGCGGACCTTACAATGAGCAGTTCTTC
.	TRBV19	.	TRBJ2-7	CASSIRGGGRPSYEQYF	TGTGCCAGTAGTATAAGGGGAGGGGGCCGTCCCTCCTACGAGCAGTACTTC
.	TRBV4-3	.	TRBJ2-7	CASSPQRGPSRDYEQYF	TGCGCCAGCAGCCCCCAAAGGGGGCCCTCGCGGGATTACGAGCAGTACTTC
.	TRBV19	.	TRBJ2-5	CASSLLNQETQYF	TGTGCCAGTAGTTTACTCAATCAAGAGACCCAGTACTTC
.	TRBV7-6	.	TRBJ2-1	CASSRGRGENNEQFF	TGTGCCAGCAGCCGCGGCAGGGGGGAAAACAATGAGCAGTTCTTC
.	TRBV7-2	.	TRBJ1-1	CASSLRGHTEAFF	TGTGCCAGCAGCTTGAGGGGCCACACTGAAGCTTTCTTT
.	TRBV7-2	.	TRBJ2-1	CASSRPGNEQFF	TGTGCCAGCAGCCGCCCAGGTAATGAGCAGTTCTTC
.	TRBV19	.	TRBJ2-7	CASSTQSRENYEQYF	TGTGCCAGTAGTACCCAATCGAGGGAAAACTACGAGCAGTACTTC
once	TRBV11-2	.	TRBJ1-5	CASSLASQGSPQHF	TGTGCCAGCAGCTTAGCCTCCCAGGGATCGCCCCAGCATTTT
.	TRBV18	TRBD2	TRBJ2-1	CASSPIQTSGGDNEQFF	TGTGCCAGCTCACCAATACAGACTAGCGGAGGGGACAATGAGCAGTTCTTC
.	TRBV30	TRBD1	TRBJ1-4	CAWSSTGEKLFF	TGTGCCTGGAGTTCGACAGGGGAAAAACTGTTTTTT
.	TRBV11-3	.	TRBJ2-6	CASSLGRSGANVLTF	TGTGCCAGCAGCTTAGGGCGCTCTGGGGCCAACGTCCTGACTTTC
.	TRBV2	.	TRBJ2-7	CASSPRYEQYF	TGTGCCAGCAGTCCAAGGTACGAGCAGTACTTC
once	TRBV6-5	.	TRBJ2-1	CASSPEGSSYNEQFF	TGTGCCAGCTCTCCCGAGGGAAGCTCCTACAATGAGCAGTTCTTC
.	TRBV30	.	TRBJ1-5	CAWSPPTGPNQPQHF	TGTGCCTGGAGCCCCCCGACAGGACCCAATCAGCCCCAGCATTTT
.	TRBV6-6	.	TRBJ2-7	CASSYKGGSTYEQYF	TGTGCCAGCAGTTACAAAGGCGGCAGCACCTACGAGCAGTACTTC
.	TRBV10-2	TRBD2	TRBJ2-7	CASSFSGSGSYEQYF	TGCGCCAGCAGTTTTAGCGGGAGTGGGTCCTACGAGCAGTACTTC
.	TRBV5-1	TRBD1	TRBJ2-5	CASSLQGTVETQYF	TGCGCCAGCAGCTTACAGGGGACGGTCGAGACCCAGTACTTC
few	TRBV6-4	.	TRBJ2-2	CATSEANTGELFF	TGTGCCACCAGTGAGGCGAACACCGGGGAGCTGTTTTTT
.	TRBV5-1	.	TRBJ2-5	CASSLGHEETQYF	TGCGCCAGCAGCTTGGGTCACGAAGAGACCCAGTACTTC
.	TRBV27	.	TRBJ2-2	CASRTVNTGELFF	TGTGCCAGCAGGACGGTGAACACCGGGGAGCTGTTTTTT